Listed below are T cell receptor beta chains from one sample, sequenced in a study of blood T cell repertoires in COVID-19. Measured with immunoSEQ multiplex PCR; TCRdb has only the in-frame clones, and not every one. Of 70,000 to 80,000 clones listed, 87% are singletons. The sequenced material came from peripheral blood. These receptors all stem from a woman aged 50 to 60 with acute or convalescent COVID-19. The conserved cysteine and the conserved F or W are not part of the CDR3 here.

cdr3_aa: ASSSQGQLANTEAF
j_call: TRBJ1-1
v_call: TRBV5-1

cdr3_aa: ASSPDRVYGYT
j_call: TRBJ1-2
v_call: TRBV14

cdr3_aa: ASSLVRRLNTNTGELF
j_call: TRBJ2-2
v_call: TRBV7-9

cdr3_aa: ASTVGVTGANVLT
j_call: TRBJ2-6
v_call: TRBV5-1

cdr3_aa: ASSLYGVTGTEKLF
j_call: TRBJ1-4
v_call: TRBV5-5

cdr3_aa: ASSYDTGGELF
j_call: TRBJ2-2
v_call: TRBV6-6

cdr3_aa: ASSYRGLSNQPQH
j_call: TRBJ1-5
v_call: TRBV6-5

cdr3_aa: ASSPPAGRGGNEQF
j_call: TRBJ2-1
v_call: TRBV18

cdr3_aa: ASSKRGMNTEAF
j_call: TRBJ1-1
v_call: TRBV2

cdr3_aa: ASSGSGSNQPQH
j_call: TRBJ1-5
v_call: TRBV18

cdr3_aa: AWARGSFYEQY
j_call: TRBJ2-7
v_call: TRBV30

cdr3_aa: SVTRDSGYYGYT
j_call: TRBJ1-2
v_call: TRBV29-1

cdr3_aa: ASSTLLAGAAEQY
j_call: TRBJ2-7
v_call: TRBV13

cdr3_aa: ASSLTGGSNEKLF
j_call: TRBJ1-4
v_call: TRBV2

cdr3_aa: ASSIQGGFYEQY
j_call: TRBJ2-7
v_call: TRBV19

cdr3_aa: ASSATGVTEAF
j_call: TRBJ1-1
v_call: TRBV12-3/TRBV12-4

cdr3_aa: ASRLTGYGQPQH
j_call: TRBJ1-5
v_call: TRBV6-5

cdr3_aa: ASRRDQLSPLH
j_call: TRBJ1-6
v_call: TRBV5-1

cdr3_aa: ASSEGQNEKLF
j_call: TRBJ1-4
v_call: TRBV6-2/TRBV6-3

cdr3_aa: AFYREGTNEKLF
j_call: TRBJ1-4
v_call: TRBV2

cdr3_aa: ASSKDGGVTTGELF
j_call: TRBJ2-2
v_call: TRBV21-1

cdr3_aa: ASSLGLAGGSNEQF
j_call: TRBJ2-1
v_call: TRBV7-7

cdr3_aa: ASSRDFAYEQY
j_call: TRBJ2-7
v_call: TRBV7-3

cdr3_aa: ASSLGQRSGANVLT
j_call: TRBJ2-6
v_call: TRBV28

cdr3_aa: ASSLTVAGGSYEQY
j_call: TRBJ2-7
v_call: TRBV7-2

cdr3_aa: ASSLGTGRGYT
j_call: TRBJ1-2
v_call: TRBV19

cdr3_aa: ASAAGVLYEQY
j_call: TRBJ2-7
v_call: TRBV7-3

cdr3_aa: AWSVLTGNSPLH
j_call: TRBJ1-6
v_call: TRBV30

cdr3_aa: ATSSGQLEAF
j_call: TRBJ1-1
v_call: TRBV15

cdr3_aa: ASVQGQINTEAF
j_call: TRBJ1-1
v_call: TRBV6-1

cdr3_aa: ASSAVRGSYNEQF
j_call: TRBJ2-1
v_call: TRBV19

cdr3_aa: ASSTLWTGGNTEAF
j_call: TRBJ1-1
v_call: TRBV2

cdr3_aa: ASSPGGSDTGELF
j_call: TRBJ2-2
v_call: TRBV5-4

cdr3_aa: ASSEFEGQPQH
j_call: TRBJ1-5
v_call: TRBV25-1

cdr3_aa: ASSLLSHEQF
j_call: TRBJ2-1
v_call: TRBV5-1

cdr3_aa: ASSPGGGGNTIY
j_call: TRBJ1-3
v_call: TRBV5-1

cdr3_aa: ASSQGQGTSPLH
j_call: TRBJ1-6
v_call: TRBV3-1/TRBV3-2

cdr3_aa: ASSPRLGRGTDTQY
j_call: TRBJ2-3
v_call: TRBV7-7

cdr3_aa: ASSLQGADYGYT
j_call: TRBJ1-2
v_call: TRBV5-4

cdr3_aa: ASSPQTGFNEKLF
j_call: TRBJ1-4
v_call: TRBV4-1

cdr3_aa: ASGRQDNQPQH
j_call: TRBJ1-5
v_call: TRBV12-3/TRBV12-4